The 29 T cell receptor beta chains reported below all come from one sample, sequenced in a study of Ad26.COV2.S vaccination and SARS-CoV-2 variants. Measured with immunoSEQ multiplex PCR; TCRdb has only the in-frame clones, and not every one. The table records roughly 320,000 clones, roughly 91% of them present only once. Treatment defined: about 20 received Ad26.COV2.S at low or high dose, single or two shots; five or six received placebo; per-sample allocation not given. Specimen acquisition occurred on day 63 following the initial vaccine or placebo injection. The material sequenced was peripheral blood, taken in a trial of Ad26.COV2.S vaccine versus placebo. The receptors were gathered from a person between 18 and 60 years old who received the Ad26.COV2.S COVID-19 vaccine or a placebo.

The chain recombines TRBV7-2 with TRBJ2-7; D not certain. Trimming stripped 5 bases from V and 0 bases from J, with 14 bases between. There are 15 residues in the CDR3. Germline V gene lookup returns CDR1 SGHTA and CDR2 FQGNSA. The CDR3 nucleotides are TGTGCCAGCAGCCAACGGACGGATTACTCCTACGAGCAGTACTTC. This sequence encodes CASSQRTDYSYEQYF.

This clone was counted many times. The CDR3 nucleotides are TGTGCCAGCAGTTACGGAGTAACTAACTATGGCTACACCTTC. Protein product: CASSYGVTNYGYTF. The chain is built from TRBV2 and TRBJ1-2; no reliable D call. Germline V gives CDR1 SNHLY, CDR2 FYNNEI. This CDR3 spans 14 amino acids. The ends were cut back, 5 bases at V and 0 bases at J, with 10 bases in the middle.

The CDR3 spells CASSSRTGGNSPLHF. The CDR3 bases are TGTGCCAGCAGCTCCAGGACAGGGGGGAATTCACCCCTCCACTTT. The chain has TRBV13 and TRBJ1-6; 10 bases agree with TRBD1. The CDR3 length is 15 residues. CDR1 is PRHDT, CDR2 FYEKMQ, per germline (reference sequence). The V gene end was trimmed by 4 bases and the J gene end by 7 bases; junction bases not matched to a gene: 4.

This sequence joins TRBV4-2 and TRBJ1-1; 9 bases are shared with TRBD1. The CDR3 is 16 residues long. V lost 0 bases and J lost 7; bases outside the gene matches: 9. The germline V gene has CDR1 LGHNA and CDR2 YNFKEQ. This CDR3 reads CASSQDSGQGASEAFF. The CDR3 DNA reads as TGTGCCAGCAGCCAAGATTCGGGACAGGGAGCCAGTGAAGCTTTCTTT.

The V and J genes are TRBV2 and TRBJ2-2; D unresolved. Germline V gives CDR1 SNHLY, CDR2 FYNNEI. V lost 4 bases and J lost 1, with 7 bases in between. The CDR3 loop spans 14 amino acids. The chain's CDR3 is CASSGTVNTGELFF. CDR3 nucleotide sequence: TGTGCCAGCAGTGGGACGGTGAACACCGGGGAGCTGTTTTTT.

V usage is TRBV19 and J usage is TRBJ1-5; tentative D call: TRBD1 (5 bases). Germline V gene sequence: CDR1 LNHDA, CDR2 SQIVND (reference sequence). This CDR3 has 15 amino acids. V lost 4 bases to trimming and J lost 6 bases, with 16 bases between them. In nucleotides, the CDR3 is TGTGCCAGTAGTAAGTTCTTTCAGGGTGGTCAGCCCCAGCATTTT. As protein: CASSKFFQGGQPQHF.

This clone has just a few counts. V gene TRBV7-6 combines with J gene TRBJ1-1; no clear D. In germline, CDR1 is SGHVS, CDR2 FNYEAQ. The CDR3 loop spans 12 amino acids. The V end lost 4 bases, the J end lost 5 bases, and 8 bases lay between the germline ends. CDR3 bases: TGTGCCAGCAGCTACCCTAGGACTGAAGCTTTCTTT. Protein: CASSYPRTEAFF.

This clone has only a few counts. The chain couples TRBV9 to TRBJ1-6; 7 positions match TRBD1. CDR1 SGDLS and CDR2 YYNGEE come from the germline V gene. The CDR3 spans 14 residues. V shed 2 bases and J 6 bases; nucleotides not matched to a gene: 2. The CDR3, as DNA: TGTGCCAGCAGCGTCCGGGACAGTAATTCACCCCTCCACTTT. It codes for CASSVRDSNSPLHF.

The rearrangement links TRBV20-1 to TRBJ2-7; the D call may be TRBD1 or TRBD2 (6 bases each). With 3 bases removed from V and 2 bases from J, the gap between germline ends came to 11 bases. Germline V gives CDR1 DFQATT, CDR2 SNEGSKA (reference sequence). CDR3 size: 13 residues. The CDR3 loop reads CSASLGGTYEQYF. As DNA, the CDR3 is TGCAGTGCTAGTCTGGGGGGCACCTACGAGCAGTACTTC.

The chain uses TRBV5-1 and TRBJ2-7, with D hard to call. Germline CDR1 is SGHRS and CDR2 is YFSETQ. Trimming left V 4 bases short and J 4 bases short, with 15 bases between. The CDR3 runs to 14 residues. The CDR3 nucleotides are TGCGCCAGCAGCCCTGTGAGGAGACCTTACGAGCAGTACTTC. It translates to CASSPVRRPYEQYF.

This chain connects TRBV11-2 to TRBJ1-2, with D possibly being TRBD1 (5 bases). This CDR3 has 16 amino acids. From germline, CDR1 is SGHAT and CDR2 FQNNGV. Deletions cut 0 bases from V and 4 bases from J, with 15 bases between. The CDR3 DNA reads TGTGCCAGCAGCTTAGAAAGCGGCAGGGCCCCCTATGGCTACACCTTC. This gives the protein CASSLESGRAPYGYTF.

This clone showed up just once. The J gene is TRBJ2-7, the V gene TRBV7-9, with TRBD1 matching over 7 bases. Germline V gives CDR1 SEHNR, CDR2 FQNEAQ (reference sequence). V shed 5 bases, J shed 6 bases, and the junction held 7 bases outside the gene matches. This CDR3 comprises 13 residues. The CDR3 nucleotides are TGTGCCAGCAGCGTCGGGACAGCCCGCGAGCAGTACTTC. Protein product: CASSVGTAREQYF.

The rearrangement joins TRBV5-1 to TRBJ2-1; D is undetermined. The germline V gene has CDR1 SGHRS and CDR2 YFSETQ. Deletions cut 0 bases from V and 2 bases from J, with 12 bases between. This CDR3 comprises 16 residues. Written as DNA, the CDR3 is TGCGCCAGCAGCTTGGCCGAAGGTAAGGCCTACAATGAGCAGTTCTTC. Protein: CASSLAEGKAYNEQFF.

This chain joins TRBV9 and TRBJ1-4; D uncertain. This CDR3 spans 12 amino acids. CDR1 and CDR2 (germline): SGDLS, YYNGEE. The germline V and J ends were trimmed by 1 base and 6 bases, with 4 bases remaining between them. The CDR3 region is CASSVRDEKLFF. CDR3 nucleotides: TGTGCCAGCAGCGTACGGGATGAAAAACTGTTTTTT.

This chain links TRBV14 with TRBJ2-5; D is undetermined. Per germline, CDR1 SGHDN and CDR2 FVKESK. The V end lost 3 bases, the J end lost 2 bases, and 10 bases lay between the germline ends. The CDR3 is made up of 14 amino acids. The CDR3 DNA is TGTGCCAGCAGCCAGGAGACACCACAAGAGACCCAGTACTTC. Translation: CASSQETPQETQYF.

The CDR3 loop reads CASSQQGNEQFF. The CDR3 bases are TGTGCCAGCAGTCAGCAGGGCAATGAGCAGTTCTTC. J is TRBJ2-1 and V is TRBV7-9, with a weak D call TRBD1 (5 bases). Germline CDR1 SEHNR, CDR2 FQNEAQ (reference sequence). This CDR3 contains 12 residues. The V gene lost 6 bases and the J gene lost 6 bases, with 9 bases spanning the gap.

This clone was seen a few times. The V and J genes are TRBV5-1 and TRBJ2-5; D might be TRBD2 (6 bases). This CDR3 is 14 amino acids long. V was shortened by 4 bases and J by 5 bases, with 15 bases between the two germline ends. Germline CDR1 and CDR2: SGHRS and YFSETQ. The CDR3 here is CASSLGTAGETQYF. DNA of the CDR3: TGCGCCAGCAGCCTCGGGACGGCGGGGGAGACCCAGTACTTC.

CDR3 in amino acids: CASSQEHGDGSPLHF. CDR3 in DNA: TGCGCCAGCAGCCAAGAGCACGGGGACGGTTCACCCCTCCACTTT. V gene TRBV4-1 combines with J gene TRBJ1-6, with D perhaps matching TRBD1 (5 bases). V lost 0 bases and J 9 bases, leaving 12 bases between the germline ends. The CDR3 consists of 15 residues. Germline CDR1 is MGHRA and CDR2 is YSYEKL.

This chain uses TRBV3-1 (or the pseudogene TRBV3-2) with TRBJ2-7; D is undetermined. The germline CDR1 and CDR2 sequences are LGHDT and YNNKEL (reference sequence). This CDR3 region has 10 residues. V lost 6 bases to trimming and J lost 12 bases, with 12 bases between them. This CDR3 reads CASRDFSAYF. The CDR3 DNA sequence: TGTGCCAGCAGAGACTTCTCGGCGTACTTC.

The rearrangement links TRBV4-2 to TRBJ1-5, with D perhaps matching TRBD1 (6 bases). CDR3 length: 16 amino acids. Germline values: CDR1 LGHNA, CDR2 YNFKEQ. Between the trimmed V and J ends, which lost 1 base and 1 base, there was a span of 11 bases. This CDR3 is CASSQVWGPSNQPQHF. CDR3 DNA sequence: TGTGCCAGCAGCCAAGTATGGGGGCCGAGCAATCAGCCCCAGCATTTT.

V gene TRBV3-1 (or the pseudogene TRBV3-2) combines with J gene TRBJ2-3; the D is unclear. V was cut by 1 base and J by 2 bases, with 4 bases left in between. CDR3 length: 13 residues. The germline CDR1 and CDR2 sequences are LGHDT and YNNKEL (reference sequence). CDR3 sequence reads: CASSQAITDTQYF. CDR3 DNA: TGTGCCAGCAGCCAAGCTATCACAGATACGCAGTATTTT.

J is TRBJ1-5 and V is TRBV24-1; D uncertain. Trimming took off 8 bases at V and 0 bases at J, with 10 bases between the two ends. Germline CDR1 is KGHDR and CDR2 is SFDVKD. The CDR3 runs to 14 residues. CDR3: CATKRTVSNQPQHF. CDR3 DNA sequence: TGTGCCACCAAACGAACGGTTAGCAATCAGCCCCAGCATTTT.

This chain connects TRBV18 to TRBJ2-5; D may correspond to TRBD1 or TRBD2 (5 bases each). The CDR3 has 15 amino acids. V lost 4 bases to trimming and J lost 2 bases, with 14 bases between them. Germline V lookup: CDR1 KGHSH, CDR2 LQKENI. Written as DNA, the CDR3 is TGTGCCAGCTCACTTATACCGGGACCACAAGAGACCCAGTACTTC. Residues: CASSLIPGPQETQYF.

This clone was counted only a few times. The V gene is TRBV13, the J gene TRBJ1-6; D is possibly TRBD1 (6 bases). Looked up from germline, CDR1 is PRHDT and CDR2 is FYEKMQ (reference sequence). The V end was cut by 3 bases, the J end by 10 bases, with 13 bases between. The CDR3 is 14 residues long. The CDR3 is CASSFGTGSSPLHF. In nucleotides, the CDR3 is TGTGCCAGCAGCTTTGGAACAGGGAGCTCACCCCTCCACTTT.

The chain couples TRBV7-8 to TRBJ2-7; D is uncertain. This CDR3 has 14 residues. Between the trimmed V and J ends, which lost 3 bases and 3 bases, there was a span of 12 bases. Germline V gene lookup returns CDR1 SGHVS and CDR2 FQNEAQ. The CDR3 bases are TGTGCCAGCAGCTTGGGCAGGTTGATCTACGAGCAGTACTTC. It translates to CASSLGRLIYEQYF.

The chain carries TRBV7-2 and TRBJ1-6; a weak D match, TRBD1 (5 bases). The CDR3 extends over 15 amino acids. Germline values: CDR1 SGHTA, CDR2 FQGNSA. V shed 5 bases and J shed 7 bases, with 15 bases lying between them. As DNA, the CDR3 is TGTGCCAGCAGCCCGACAGCTAGGGGAAATTCACCCCTCCACTTT. Translation: CASSPTARGNSPLHF. Full variable domain (outside the CDR3, taken from reference TRBV7-2 and TRBJ1-6): GAGVSQSPSNKVTEKGKDVELRCDPISGHTALYWYRQSLGQGLEFLIYFQGNSAPDKSGLPSDRFSAERTGGSVSTLTIQRTQQEDSAVYLCASSPTARGNSPLHFGNGTRLTVT.

The CDR3 loop is CASSTTGGGNTEAFF. CDR3 coding DNA: TGTGCCAGCAGTACCACAGGGGGCGGGAACACTGAAGCTTTCTTT. The chain couples TRBV6-6 to TRBJ1-1, with 9 bases matching TRBD1. Germline V gene data show CDR1 as MNHNY and CDR2 as SVGAGI (reference sequence). The CDR3 loop spans 15 amino acids. With V trimmed by 5 bases and J by 1 base, 5 bases remained unmatched.

The CDR3 here is CASSEALGVNTEAFF. The CDR3 DNA is TGTGCCAGCAGTGAAGCGCTGGGGGTGAACACTGAAGCTTTCTTT. The chain joins TRBV2 to TRBJ1-1, with TRBD1 as a possible D gene (5 bases). Germline CDR1 SNHLY, CDR2 FYNNEI. Trimming removed 0 bases at V and 0 bases at J, with 8 bases between. The CDR3 length is 15 residues.

This sequence joins TRBV9 and TRBJ2-1; D is perhaps TRBD2 (7 bases). Germline CDR1 reads SGDLS; CDR2 reads YYNGEE. V dropped 6 bases and J dropped 4 bases, with 20 bases sitting between them. The CDR3 is 16 residues long. The CDR3 DNA sequence: TGTGCCAGCACCAGATTCGCGGGGGCTATATACAATGAGCAGTTCTTC. Its protein is CASTRFAGAIYNEQFF.